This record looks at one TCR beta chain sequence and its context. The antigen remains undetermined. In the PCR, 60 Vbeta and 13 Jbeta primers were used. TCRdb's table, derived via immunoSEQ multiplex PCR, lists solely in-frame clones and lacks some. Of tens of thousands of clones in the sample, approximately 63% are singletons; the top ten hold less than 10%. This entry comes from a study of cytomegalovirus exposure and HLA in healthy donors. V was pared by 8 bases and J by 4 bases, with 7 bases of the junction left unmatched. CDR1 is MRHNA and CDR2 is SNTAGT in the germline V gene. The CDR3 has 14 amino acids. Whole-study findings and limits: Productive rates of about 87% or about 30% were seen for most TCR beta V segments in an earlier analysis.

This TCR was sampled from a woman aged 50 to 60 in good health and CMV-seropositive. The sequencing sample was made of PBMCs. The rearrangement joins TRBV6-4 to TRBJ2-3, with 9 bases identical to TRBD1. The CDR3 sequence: CASAGTGTSDTQYF. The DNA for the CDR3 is TGTGCCAGCGCCGGGACAGGGACATCAGATACGCAGTATTTT.